A selection of T cell receptor beta chains follows, all from one sample in a study of CD8 T cells in Susac syndrome. Each CDR3 protein gets one entry after TCRdb re-called the immunoSEQ multiplex PCR reads with MiXCR. The sample lists about 110,000 distinct CDR3 sequences; approximately 95% were seen once. The specimen sequenced was CD8+ T cells from PBMCs. These TCRs come from a human donor with Susac syndrome. CDR3s include the opening cysteine and the closing phenylalanine or tryptophan. Fields, in order: J gene, V gene, D gene, clone size, CDR3 protein, CDR3 DNA. The D gene is left open where the match is weak. Clone sizes are given selectively: once, few, many, or a class where the clone is expanded.

TRBJ2-7 | TRBV6-2/TRBV6-3 | NA | once | CASSYSKESGYEQYF | TGTGCCAGCAGTTACTCGAAAGAGAGCGGCTACGAGCAGTACTTC
TRBJ2-1 | TRBV7-9 | TRBD2 | few | CASSPGLQYNEQFF | TGTGCCAGCAGCCCGGGACTACAATACAATGAGCAGTTCTTC
TRBJ2-1 | TRBV13 | TRBD2 | NA | CASSSPSGGNNEQFF | TGTGCCAGCAGCTCCCCTAGCGGGGGGAACAATGAGCAGTTCTTC
TRBJ1-1 | TRBV20-1 | NA | NA | CSALGARDTLNTEAFF | TGCAGTGCCTTAGGGGCCCGGGACACCTTGAACACTGAAGCTTTCTTT
TRBJ2-7 | TRBV7-6 | NA | NA | CASSLAGGWSSYEQYF | TGTGCCAGCAGCTTAGCGGGTGGTTGGTCCTCCTACGAGCAGTACTTC
TRBJ1-2 | TRBV20-1 | TRBD1 | NA | CSARDYGQGANYGYTF | TGCAGTGCTAGAGATTATGGGCAGGGGGCTAACTATGGCTACACCTTC
TRBJ1-1 | TRBV7-8 | NA | NA | CASSLYSMNTEAFF | TGTGCCAGCAGCTTGTACAGCATGAACACTGAAGCTTTCTTT
TRBJ2-6 | TRBV4-2 | NA | NA | CASSQGWSRVSSGANVLTF | TGTGCCAGCAGCCAGGGGTGGAGCAGGGTCTCCTCCGGGGCCAACGTCCTGACTTTC
TRBJ1-2 | TRBV7-9 | NA | NA | CASSLSGYYGYTF | TGTGCCAGCAGCTTGTCGGGGTACTATGGCTACACCTTC
TRBJ2-1 | TRBV13 | NA | NA | CASSLTGTPGAEQFF | TGTGCCAGCAGCTTAACCGGGACACCCGGGGCCGAGCAGTTCTTC
TRBJ2-4 | TRBV4-1 | TRBD2 | NA | CASSQVTSGDIQYF | TGCGCCAGCAGCCAAGTTACTAGCGGGGACATTCAGTACTTC
TRBJ2-1 | TRBV9 | TRBD1 | NA | CASSVGGRGLYNEQFF | TGTGCCAGCAGCGTAGGGGGCAGGGGGCTTTACAATGAGCAGTTCTTC
TRBJ1-4 | TRBV20-1 | TRBD1 | NA | CSARDRGTNEKLFF | TGCAGTGCAAGGGACAGGGGAACTAATGAAAAACTGTTTTTT
TRBJ2-7 | TRBV7-8 | TRBD2 | NA | CASSSRGGTSYEQYF | TGTGCCAGCAGCTCACGCGGGGGTACTTCCTACGAGCAGTACTTC
TRBJ2-1 | TRBV5-1 | TRBD1 | NA | CASSLTGDSRGYNEQFF | TGCGCCAGCAGCTTGACCGGGGACAGCCGCGGTTACAATGAGCAGTTCTTC
TRBJ2-7 | TRBV11-2 | NA | NA | CASTLGGEQYF | TGTGCCAGCACCCTGGGGGGCGAGCAGTACTTC
TRBJ1-1 | TRBV20-1 | TRBD1 | NA | CSAKRDRGHHTEAFF | TGCAGTGCAAAGAGGGACAGGGGGCATCACACTGAAGCTTTCTTT
TRBJ2-5 | TRBV7-9 | NA | NA | CASSPPYHLETQYF | TGTGCCAGCAGCCCCCCCTATCATCTCGAGACCCAGTACTTC
TRBJ1-3 | TRBV12-3/TRBV12-4 | NA | NA | CASSPSGNTIYF | TGTGCCAGCAGCCCGTCTGGAAACACCATATATTTT
TRBJ2-5 | TRBV3-1 | NA | NA | CASSRRVAETQDTQYF | TGTGCCAGCAGCCGCAGGGTAGCGGAGACCCAAGATACCCAGTACTTC
TRBJ1-5 | TRBV5-1 | NA | NA | CASSLAWDQPQHF | TGCGCCAGCAGCTTGGCTTGGGATCAGCCCCAGCATTTT
TRBJ2-3 | TRBV2 | NA | NA | CASTPGQFTDTQYF | TGTGCCAGCACCCCTGGACAGTTCACAGATACGCAGTATTTT
TRBJ2-7 | TRBV7-2 | NA | NA | CASSLTHRDGSYEQYF | TGTGCCAGCAGCTTAACTCACCGGGACGGCTCCTACGAGCAGTACTTC
TRBJ1-2 | TRBV5-4 | NA | NA | CASTLRGDGYTF | TGTGCCAGCACCCTGCGGGGGGATGGCTACACCTTC
TRBJ1-2 | TRBV24-1 | NA | NA | CATSDGDGYGYTF | TGTGCCACCAGTGATGGGGACGGCTATGGCTACACCTTC
TRBJ2-3 | TRBV12-3/TRBV12-4 | NA | NA | CASSAGTPDTQYF | TGTGCCAGCAGCGCAGGTACCCCAGATACGCAGTATTTT
TRBJ2-7 | TRBV2 | NA | NA | CASRPIAGQGYEQYF | TGTGCCAGCAGACCTATAGCGGGACAGGGTTACGAGCAGTACTTC
TRBJ2-1 | TRBV6-6 | TRBD2 | NA | CATDTSGGYNEQFF | TGTGCCACCGACACTAGCGGGGGTTACAATGAGCAGTTCTTC
TRBJ2-3 | TRBV7-9 | NA | NA | CASSPLSVADTQYF | TGTGCCAGCAGCCCCCTTAGTGTAGCAGATACGCAGTATTTT
TRBJ1-5 | TRBV20-1 | TRBD1 | NA | CSASEWTGRDQPQHF | TGCAGTGCTAGCGAATGGACAGGGCGGGATCAGCCCCAGCATTTT
TRBJ2-5 | TRBV20-1 | TRBD2 | NA | CSARDREGGQETQYF | TGCAGTGCTAGAGATCGGGAGGGGGGACAAGAGACCCAGTACTTC
TRBJ1-4 | TRBV12-3/TRBV12-4 | NA | once | CASRDGPGEKLFF | TGTGCCAGCAGGGACGGACCTGGGGAAAAACTGTTTTTT
TRBJ2-7 | TRBV5-1 | NA | NA | CATAVSYEQYF | TGCGCCACCGCCGTCTCCTACGAGCAGTACTTC
TRBJ2-1 | TRBV5-1 | TRBD2 | NA | CASSLETSGGGEQFF | TGCGCCAGCAGCTTGGAAACTAGCGGGGGTGGTGAGCAGTTCTTC
TRBJ1-4 | TRBV2 | NA | NA | CASSGQGPFF | TGTGCCAGCAGCGGGCAGGGGCCGTTTTTT
TRBJ1-1 | TRBV6-6 | NA | NA | CASSYSLGSYEAFF | TGTGCCAGCAGTTACTCGTTAGGATCCTATGAAGCTTTCTTT
TRBJ1-1 | TRBV7-2 | NA | NA | CASSESGSTNTEAFF | TGTGCCAGCAGCGAATCCGGGAGCACTAACACTGAAGCTTTCTTT
TRBJ2-4 | TRBV14 | NA | NA | CASSQDFAGRNIQYF | TGTGCCAGCAGCCAAGATTTTGCAGGGAGGAACATTCAGTACTTC
TRBJ1-2 | TRBV25-1 | NA | NA | CASSDRPSGYTF | TGTGCCAGCAGTGACAGGCCCAGTGGCTACACCTTC
TRBJ2-5 | TRBV3-1 | TRBD2 | NA | CASRTSSGGALETQYF | TGTGCCAGCAGAACGTCTAGCGGGGGGGCCTTGGAGACCCAGTACTTC
TRBJ2-5 | TRBV25-1 | NA | NA | CASNQGWLATETQYF | TGTGCCAGCAACCAGGGGTGGCTAGCTACGGAGACCCAGTACTTC
TRBJ1-3 | TRBV14 | NA | NA | CASSQGSGNTIYF | TGTGCCAGCAGCCAAGGCTCTGGAAACACCATATATTTT
TRBJ2-1 | TRBV5-4 | NA | NA | CASSAVGLLANEQFF | TGTGCCAGCAGCGCCGTGGGCCTCCTAGCGAATGAGCAGTTCTTC
TRBJ1-5 | TRBV12-3/TRBV12-4 | NA | NA | CASSFPGELQPQHF | TGTGCCAGCAGTTTCCCAGGGGAGTTGCAGCCCCAGCATTTT
TRBJ2-3 | TRBV7-6 | NA | NA | CASSLASGADTQYF | TGTGCCAGCAGCTTAGCGTCCGGGGCAGATACGCAGTATTTT
TRBJ2-5 | TRBV7-6 | TRBD2 | NA | CASSLVAGGPRETQYF | TGTGCCAGCAGCTTAGTTGCGGGGGGGCCAAGAGAGACCCAGTACTTC
TRBJ1-5 | TRBV5-1 | TRBD1 | NA | CASSETGTGSQPQHF | TGCGCCAGCAGCGAGACCGGGACAGGGAGTCAGCCCCAGCATTTT
TRBJ2-1 | TRBV9 | NA | NA | CASSPFNGDEQFF | TGTGCCAGCAGCCCGTTTAATGGCGATGAGCAGTTCTTC
TRBJ2-7 | TRBV21-1 | NA | NA | CASSKTRGQYF | TGTGCCAGCAGCAAGACGCGGGGGCAGTACTTC
TRBJ1-5 | TRBV27 | TRBD1 | NA | CASSPRTGPSNQPQHF | TGTGCCAGCAGTCCTCGGACAGGCCCCTCCAATCAGCCCCAGCATTTT
TRBJ1-5 | TRBV6-5 | NA | NA | CASREMGFSNQPQHF | TGTGCCAGCCGCGAAATGGGATTCAGCAATCAGCCCCAGCATTTT
TRBJ2-7 | TRBV13 | NA | NA | CASSSRGAYEQYF | TGTGCCAGCAGCTCTCGAGGTGCATACGAGCAGTACTTC
TRBJ2-7 | TRBV4-1 | NA | NA | CASSQTTSYEQYF | TGCGCCAGCAGCCAAACCACCTCCTACGAGCAGTACTTC
TRBJ1-3 | TRBV7-9 | NA | NA | CASRGGTGNTIYF | TGTGCCAGCAGAGGGGGGACTGGAAACACCATATATTTT
TRBJ2-2 | TRBV6-5 | NA | NA | CASSQDTGELFF | TGTGCCAGCAGTCAAGACACCGGGGAGCTGTTTTTT
TRBJ2-7 | TRBV9 | TRBD2 | NA | CASSVGGSGGPYEQYF | TGTGCCAGCAGCGTAGGGGGTAGCGGGGGACCCTACGAGCAGTACTTC
TRBJ2-1 | TRBV29-1 | NA | NA | CSALRGGNEQFF | TGCAGCGCTCTTAGAGGCGGAAATGAGCAGTTCTTC
TRBJ2-1 | TRBV6-6 | TRBD2 | NA | CASSYVGTGGEQFF | TGTGCCAGCAGTTACGTGGGGACGGGGGGTGAGCAGTTCTTC
TRBJ2-7 | TRBV20-1 | NA | once | CSARDRADEQYF | TGCAGTGCTAGAGATAGGGCCGACGAGCAGTACTTC